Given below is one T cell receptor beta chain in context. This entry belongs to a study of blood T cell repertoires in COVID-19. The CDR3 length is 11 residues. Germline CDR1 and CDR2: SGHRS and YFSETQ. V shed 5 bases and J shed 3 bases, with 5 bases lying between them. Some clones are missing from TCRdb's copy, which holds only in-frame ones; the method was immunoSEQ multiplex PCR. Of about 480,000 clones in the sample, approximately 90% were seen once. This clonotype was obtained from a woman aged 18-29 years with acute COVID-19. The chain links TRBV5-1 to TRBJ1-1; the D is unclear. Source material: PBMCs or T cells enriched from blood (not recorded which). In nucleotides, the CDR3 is TGCGCCAGCAGAGAGGACACTGAAGCTTTCTTT. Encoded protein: CASREDTEAFF.